These 8 T cell receptor beta chains originate from one sample sequenced in a study of T cell responses to AZD1222 COVID-19 vaccine. This table comes from immunoSEQ multiplex PCR, and its TCRdb copy is limited to in-frame clones, with some not included. Of roughly 43,000 clones listed, 80% are singletons. Here the sequenced sample was peripheral blood, taken 28 days after the second dose of the MenACWY control vaccine. These receptors were collected from an adult who received the MenACWY meningococcal vaccine as a control.

The V gene is TRBV5-4, the J gene TRBJ2-7; D gene ambiguous. Deletions cut 4 bases from V and 1 base from J, with 9 bases between. CDR1 is SGHNT, CDR2 YYREEE, per germline (reference sequence). CDR3 length: 13 amino acids. The CDR3 sequence is CASSPKVSYEQYV. CDR3 nucleotide sequence: TGTGCCAGCAGCCCTAAGGTTTCCTACGAGCAGTACGTC.

The genes are TRBV19 and TRBJ1-6; D is unresolved. Germline CDR1 and CDR2: LNHDA and SQIVND (reference sequence). The length of the CDR3 is 14 residues. V was cut by 0 bases and J by 7 bases, with 7 bases left in between. CDR3 in DNA: TGTGCCAGTAGTATAGAGGGCGAAAATTCACCCCTCCACTTT. It codes for CASSIEGENSPLHF.

The chain employs TRBV24-1 and TRBJ1-2; D not certain. Germline CDR1 is KGHDR and CDR2 is SFDVKD. The CDR3 contains 14 residues. V was clipped by 3 bases and J by 6 bases, with 13 bases between them. The chain's CDR3 is CATSDEDKTHGYTF. The CDR3 bases are TGTGCCACCAGTGATGAAGACAAAACGCATGGCTACACCTTC.

V gene TRBV12-3 or TRBV12-4 combines with J gene TRBJ1-1; no clear D. This CDR3 spans 13 amino acids. Trimming removed 3 bases at V and 0 bases at J, with 5 bases between. Written as DNA, the CDR3 is TGTGCCAGCAGTTTTTCAATGAACACTGAAGCTTTCTTT. It encodes CASSFSMNTEAFF.

The chain is built from TRBV4-1 and TRBJ2-7; 7 nucleotides align to TRBD2. With 0 bases clipped from V and 2 bases from J, the junction kept 22 bases outside the gene matches. Germline CDR1 and CDR2: MGHRA and YSYEKL. This CDR3 comprises 21 residues. The CDR3 bases are TGCGCCAGCAGCCAAGATGCAGGGCCTAGACTAGCCGCGCAAAGGACCTACGAGCAGTACTTC. It translates to CASSQDAGPRLAAQRTYEQYF.

The V call is TRBV5-1, the J call TRBJ1-1; D remains unclear. Trimming pared 2 bases from V and 2 bases from J, leaving 16 bases between. The CDR3 runs to 16 residues. Germline lookup yields CDR1 SGHRS and CDR2 YFSETQ. CDR3 residues: CASSFFKGNANTEAFF. The CDR3 DNA sequence: TGCGCCAGCAGCTTTTTTAAGGGCAACGCAAACACTGAAGCTTTCTTT.

J is TRBJ1-1 and V is TRBV20-1; no clear D. The CDR3 totals 10 residues. Per germline, CDR1 DFQATT and CDR2 SNEGSKA (reference sequence). V was trimmed by 1 base and J by 11 bases, leaving 8 bases between them. CDR3 sequence reads: CSARATAAFF. The CDR3 bases are TGCAGTGCTAGAGCAACGGCGGCTTTCTTT.

V gene TRBV7-9 combines with J gene TRBJ1-5; weak D call: TRBD1 (6 bases). Trimming removed 3 bases from V and 2 bases from J, with 14 bases in between. Germline V lookup: CDR1 SEHNR, CDR2 FQNEAQ (reference sequence). The length of the CDR3 is 16 residues. The CDR3 region has the DNA TGTGCCAGCAGCTTCTTTACAGGGACCGGCAATCAGCCCCAGCATTTT. Translated, it gives CASSFFTGTGNQPQHF.